Detailed here is one T cell receptor beta chain. Sequenced by immunoSEQ multiplex PCR; TCRdb stores in-frame clones only, minus some. The sample lists 55,000 to 90,000 clones; about 88% were seen once. This CDR3 has 16 residues. The V gene end was trimmed by 6 bases and the J gene end by 2 bases; junction bases not matched to a gene: 13. The germline CDR1 and CDR2 sequences are LNHDA and SQIVND (reference sequence). This entry comes from a study of blood T cell repertoires in COVID-19. Whole-study context: Some COVID-19 samples were acute and others convalescent; all came from the United States, Italy and Spain. The analysed material was cDNA or gDNA that came from T cells, B-cell-depleted T cells, or PBMCs.

The chain joins TRBV19 to TRBJ2-7; TRBD1 agrees at 7 bases. This sequence originates from a human donor in a cohort sampled during active COVID-19. The sample comprised peripheral blood. CDR3 region: CASRTKRGQGAYEQYF. CDR3 coding DNA: TGTGCCAGTAGGACGAAGAGGGGGCAGGGCGCCTACGAGCAGTACTTC.